Here is one TCR beta chain with its context. Antigen: not known. This sample is part of a study of OX40 agonist ivuxolimab in advanced cancers. The wider study: Patients were given ivuxolimab, an antibody that agonizes OX40 (CD134). Those enrolled were roughly 80% male, with a mean age of 60 years and ages from roughly 20 to 90. Regarding the study as a whole: Certain nonresponders additionally had low normalized T-cell clonal expansion.

Data came from immunoSEQ multiplex PCR; TCRdb stores just in-frame clones and leaves some out. Of around 60,000 clones in the sample, 91% were seen once. The clonotype was recovered from an adult with an advanced solid tumor such as melanoma, head and neck, liver or kidney cancer. The source material was CD4+ or CD8+ T cells sorted from blood, sampled in a trial of the OX40 agonist ivuxolimab.

In DNA form, the CDR3 reads TGTGCCAGCAGGCTGAGTCAGGGGATAGTAGCTTTCTTT. Translating gives CASRLSQGIVAFF. The chain uses TRBV27 and TRBJ1-1; D might be TRBD1 (6 bases). This CDR3 contains 13 residues. In germline, CDR1 is MNHEY, CDR2 SMNVEV (reference sequence). Trimming pared 6 bases from V and 10 bases from J, leaving 18 bases between.